These 5 T cell receptor beta chains share one sample of origin, sequenced in a study of OX40 agonist ivuxolimab in advanced cancers. Using immunoSEQ multiplex PCR, the repertoire was profiled, and TCRdb retains in-frame clones only, with some absent. Among some 64,000 clones listed, 87% were seen once. This specimen consisted of CD4+ or CD8+ T cells sorted from blood, obtained in a trial of the OX40 agonist ivuxolimab. All receptors derive from an adult with an advanced solid tumor such as melanoma, head and neck, liver or kidney cancer.

The chain uses TRBV19 and TRBJ2-5, with a weak D call TRBD2 (6 bases). V was trimmed by 6 bases and J by 2 bases, leaving 16 bases between them. The CDR3 loop spans 15 amino acids. From germline, CDR1 is LNHDA and CDR2 SQIVND (reference sequence). DNA of the CDR3: TGTGCCAGTAGCCCCGGAGGGGCAGGGCAAGAGACCCAGTACTTC. This encodes CASSPGGAGQETQYF.

This clone was counted only a few times. V usage is TRBV18 and J usage is TRBJ1-6; D gene uncertain. V was shortened by 4 bases and J by 5 bases, with 9 bases between the two germline ends. CDR3 length: 14 residues. CDR1 is KGHSH, CDR2 LQKENI, per germline. The CDR3 here is CASSQGSDNSPLHF. The CDR3 DNA reads as TGTGCCAGCTCACAAGGGTCGGATAATTCACCCCTCCACTTT.

This clone was found once. The CDR3 region is CASSLSDPHTQYF. CDR3 nucleotides: TGCGCCAGCAGCTTGTCGGATCCCCACACCCAGTACTTC. The genes are TRBV5-1 and TRBJ2-5; D is undetermined. This CDR3 is built from 13 residues. V was clipped by 1 base and J by 8 bases, with 12 bases between them. Germline CDR1 and CDR2: SGHRS and YFSETQ.

The rearrangement joins TRBV5-8 to TRBJ1-5; 9 bases fit TRBD1. The V segment lost 4 bases and the J segment 8 bases; nucleotides outside the gene matches: 13. The CDR3 has 16 residues. Per the germline V gene, CDR1 is SGHTS and CDR2 is YDEGEE. The CDR3 coding sequence is TGTGCCAGCAGCATCGCGGACAGGGGTGGGTCGGAGCCCCAGCATTTT. Its translation is CASSIADRGGSEPQHF.

The chain uses TRBV5-1 and TRBJ2-1, with 13 bases matching TRBD2. After removal of 3 bases from V and 0 bases from J, the junction contained 12 bases not matched to a gene. The CDR3 runs 20 residues. The V gene's germline CDR1 is SGHRS and CDR2 YFSETQ. DNA of the CDR3: TGCGCCAGCAGCTCCGGGGGGACTAGCGGGGAGCCCGCCTCCTACAATGAGCAGTTCTTC. It encodes CASSSGGTSGEPASYNEQFF.